The 27 T cell receptor beta chains presented below share a single source sample, sequenced in a study of blood T cell repertoires in COVID-19. Method: immunoSEQ multiplex PCR; TCRdb's copy keeps in-frame clones and lacks some. Here the sample spans 240,000 or so clones, approximately 85% being singletons. The sequenced sample consisted of peripheral blood. These receptors came from a man aged 80 or over with acute or convalescent COVID-19.

This chain joins TRBV18 and TRBJ1-1; D possibly corresponds to TRBD1 (6 bases). Germline assignment: CDR1 KGHSH and CDR2 LQKENI. The CDR3 length is 12 residues. The V end lost 3 bases, the J end lost 8 bases, and 10 bases lay between the germline ends. The CDR3 DNA is TGTGCCAGCTCACCCCTAGGACAGGAAGCTTTCTTT. Residues: CASSPLGQEAFF.

This clone was picked up one time. The chain uses TRBV6-6 and TRBJ1-2, with 9 bases matching TRBD1. V lost 4 bases, J lost 8 bases, and 5 bases stayed unmatched. The CDR3 totals 13 residues. Germline V CDR1 and CDR2: MNHNY, SVGAGI (reference sequence). Written as DNA, the CDR3 is TGTGCCAGCAGTTTAAACAGGGGGCGAGGCTACACCTTC. This gives the protein CASSLNRGRGYTF.

The V call is TRBV27, the J call TRBJ2-1; 8 bases agree with TRBD2. Germline-derived CDR1 and CDR2 are MNHEY and SMNVEV (reference sequence). With 3 bases clipped from V and 0 bases from J, the junction kept 10 bases outside the gene matches. This CDR3 comprises 18 residues. In DNA form, the CDR3 reads TGTGCCAGCAGTTTCAGGCCTAGCGGGCGCGTCTCCTACAATGAGCAGTTCTTC. This codes for CASSFRPSGRVSYNEQFF.

This clone was observed a few times. The V call is TRBV19, the J call TRBJ1-5; D is undetermined. This CDR3 is 17 amino acids long. Germline V lookup: CDR1 LNHDA, CDR2 SQIVND (reference sequence). Trimming pared 1 base from V and 0 bases from J, leaving 13 bases between. Here the CDR3 DNA reads TGTGCCAGTAGTATAGTTCGCGGAGAGGATAGCAATCAGCCCCAGCATTTT. Protein product: CASSIVRGEDSNQPQHF. Complete variable domain (other parts from reference TRBV19 and TRBJ1-5): DGGITQSPKYLFRKEGQNVTLSCEQNLNHDAMYWYRQDPGQGLRLIYYSQIVNDFQKGDIAEGYSVSREKKESFPLTVTSAQKNPTAFYLCASSIVRGEDSNQPQHFGDGTRLSIL.

In its sample, this clone was seen a few times. The rearrangement links TRBV15 to TRBJ2-1, with 8 positions matching TRBD2. CDR1 and CDR2 from the germline V gene are LNHNV and YYDKDF (reference sequence). The CDR3 spans 18 residues. V was clipped by 0 bases and J by 7 bases; unmatched bases: 14. This CDR3 is CATSRDRMGLVRPNEQFF. CDR3 nucleotide sequence: TGTGCCACCAGCAGAGATAGGATGGGACTAGTGAGGCCGAATGAGCAGTTCTTC. The full variable domain, completed using reference TRBV15 and TRBJ2-1, is DAMVIQNPRYQVTQFGKPVTLSCSQTLNHNVMYWYQQKSSQAPKLLFHYYDKDFNNEADTPDNFQSRRPNTSFCFLDIRSPGLGDTAMYLCATSRDRMGLVRPNEQFFGPGTRLTVL.

The chain has TRBV19 and TRBJ2-3; possible D gene TRBD2, 7 bases. This CDR3 region has 18 residues. V lost 1 base, J lost 2 bases, and 19 bases lay in between. Germline values: CDR1 LNHDA, CDR2 SQIVND (reference sequence). The CDR3 reads CASSIASLGRGHTDTQYF. The CDR3 DNA reads TGTGCCAGTAGTATAGCCTCGCTAGGGAGGGGACACACAGATACGCAGTATTTT.

V usage is TRBV5-1 and J usage is TRBJ2-3, with D maybe TRBD2 (6 bases). Germline V gene sequence: CDR1 SGHRS, CDR2 YFSETQ. Trimming pared 4 bases from V and 3 bases from J, leaving 12 bases between. This CDR3 is built from 14 residues. DNA for the CDR3: TGCGCCAGCAGCGGAGGGGAAAAGACAGATACGCAGTATTTT. Its translation: CASSGGEKTDTQYF.

The chain uses TRBV6-5 and TRBJ2-7, with D unclear. The CDR3 loop spans 14 amino acids. Trimming removed 4 bases at V and 2 bases at J, with 12 bases between. Germline values: CDR1 MNHEY, CDR2 SVGAGI. The chain's CDR3 is CASSSDPAAYEQYF. The DNA of the CDR3 is TGTGCCAGCAGTTCTGACCCGGCGGCCTACGAGCAGTACTTC.

This chain connects TRBV5-1 to TRBJ2-1, with D possibly matching TRBD2 (5 bases). This CDR3 region has 15 residues. The germline CDR1 and CDR2 sequences are SGHRS and YFSETQ. V lost 4 bases and J lost 0, with 11 bases in between. The CDR3, as DNA: TGCGCCAGCAGCGCCGAAGGGAGCTCCTACAATGAGCAGTTCTTC. Protein sequence: CASSAEGSSYNEQFF. The variable domain in full, completed from reference TRBV5-1 and TRBJ2-1, reads KAGVTQTPRYLIKTRGQQVTLSCSPISGHRSVSWYQQTPGQGLQFLFEYFSETQRNKGNFPGRFSGRQFSNSRSEMNVSTLELGDSALYLCASSAEGSSYNEQFFGPGTRLTVL.

This chain's CDR3 is CASSGDKAGNQPQHF. CDR3 bases: TGTGCCAGTTCCGGGGACAAAGCAGGCAATCAGCCCCAGCATTTT. The genes are TRBV18 and TRBJ1-5; D is possibly TRBD1 (6 bases). CDR3 length: 15 amino acids. Germline V gives CDR1 KGHSH, CDR2 LQKENI. Trimming took off 9 bases at V and 2 bases at J, with 17 bases between the two ends.

V is TRBV6-5 and J is TRBJ1-6; D is uncertain. Trimming left V 4 bases short and J 9 bases short, with 13 bases between. This CDR3 comprises 14 residues. Germline V lookup: CDR1 MNHEY, CDR2 SVGAGI. For the CDR3, the DNA is TGTGCCAGCAGTTTGGACCGGGGAGGTTCACCCCTCCACTTT. Translated: CASSLDRGGSPLHF.

The J gene is TRBJ2-1, the V gene TRBV6-2 or TRBV6-3, with D tentatively TRBD1 (6 bases). Germline V CDR1 and CDR2: MNHEY, SVGEGT. The CDR3 length is 16 residues. Trimming took off 0 bases at V and 4 bases at J, with 13 bases between the two ends. The CDR3 coding sequence is TGTGCCAGCAGTTACTCGGGTACAGGGCGGTACAATGAGCAGTTCTTC. The encoded protein is CASSYSGTGRYNEQFF.

V and J are TRBV25-1 and TRBJ2-1; D gene ambiguous. This CDR3 is built from 15 residues. Trimming took 5 bases from V and 5 from J, leaving 16 bases between them. Germline V CDR1 and CDR2: MGHDK, SYGVNS. The CDR3 sequence is CASSPVLLFNNEQFF. The CDR3 nucleotides are TGTGCCAGCAGTCCCGTACTACTTTTTAACAATGAGCAGTTCTTC. Variable domain in full (rest from reference TRBV25-1 and TRBJ2-1): EADIYQTPRYLVIGTGKKITLECSQTMGHDKMYWYQQDPGMELHLIHYSYGVNSTEKGDLSSESTVSRIRTEHFPLTLESARPSHTSQYLCASSPVLLFNNEQFFGPGTRLTVL.

CDR3 nucleotides: TGTGCCAGTAGTATAGGTGCGGGAGGTGGCTACAATGAGCAGTTCTTC. Translating gives CASSIGAGGGYNEQFF. The chain carries TRBV19 and TRBJ2-1, with TRBD2 identical over 8 bases. The CDR3 consists of 16 residues. Unmatched junction bases numbered 5, after V lost 1 base and J lost 3 bases. CDR1 is LNHDA and CDR2 is SQIVND in the germline V gene (reference sequence).

V and J are TRBV19 and TRBJ2-7, with 9 bases aligning to TRBD1. The CDR3 is made up of 18 amino acids. Germline trimming cut 6 bases from V and 0 bases from J; bases unmatched to any gene: 15. In germline, CDR1 is LNHDA, CDR2 SQIVND (reference sequence). The CDR3 sequence: CASRPGSGQGIFSYEQYF. For the CDR3, the DNA is TGTGCCAGTAGACCCGGATCCGGACAGGGGATTTTCTCCTACGAGCAGTACTTC.

The gene calls are TRBV3-1 (or the pseudogene TRBV3-2) and TRBJ2-1, with TRBD2 matching 12 bases. The CDR3 sequence is 16 residues long. Germline CDR1 reads LGHDT; CDR2 reads YNNKEL (reference sequence). The V gene end was trimmed by 4 bases and the J gene end by 4 bases; junction bases not matched to a gene: 5. CDR3 amino acids: CASSRLTSGGYNEQFF. Written as DNA, the CDR3 is TGTGCCAGCAGCCGCCTGACTAGCGGGGGATACAATGAGCAGTTCTTC.

The CDR3 loop is CASSTKTTFTGELFF. The CDR3 DNA reads TGTGCCAGTAGTACCAAGACTACCTTTACCGGGGAGCTGTTTTTT. The chain is built from TRBV19 and TRBJ2-2; TRBD2 might be the D (5 bases). V gave up 4 bases and J gave up 5 bases, with 14 bases separating them. The germline CDR1 and CDR2 sequences are LNHDA and SQIVND (reference sequence). This CDR3 has 15 residues.

The chain is built from TRBV9 and TRBJ2-5; 11 bases map to TRBD2. Germline CDR1 and CDR2: SGDLS and YYNGEE. This CDR3 contains 17 residues. The junction had 11 bases not matched to a gene; V was cut back by 2 bases and J by 5 bases. The DNA of the CDR3 is TGTGCCAGCAGCGTTACTAGCGGGGGTACTTGGGGGGAGACCCAGTACTTC. Protein: CASSVTSGGTWGETQYF. The full variable domain, completed using reference TRBV9 and TRBJ2-5, is DSGVTQTPKHLITATGQRVTLRCSPRSGDLSVYWYQQSLDQGLQFLIQYYNGEERAKGNILERFSAQQFPDLHSELNLSSLELGDSALYFCASSVTSGGTWGETQYFGPGTRLLVL.

This clone appeared a single time. The chain carries TRBV24-1 and TRBJ2-5; 11 nucleotides align to TRBD2. Trimming took 5 bases from V and 2 from J; bases not matched to a gene: 3. Germline assignment: CDR1 KGHDR and CDR2 SFDVKD. This CDR3 has 15 amino acids. The CDR3 DNA reads as TGTGCCACCAGTGGGGGGACTAGCGGACAAGAGACCCAGTACTTC. Its translation is CATSGGTSGQETQYF.

CDR3: CASSETGLTEAFF. The CDR3 DNA reads TGTGCCAGCAGTGAGACAGGGCTCACTGAAGCTTTCTTT. This chain joins TRBV12-3 or TRBV12-4 and TRBJ1-1; 7 bases map to TRBD1. CDR3 length: 13 amino acids. Unmatched junction bases numbered 4, after V lost 5 bases and J lost 4 bases.

In this sample, this clone turned up once. The genes are TRBV6-5 and TRBJ1-5, with D perhaps matching TRBD1 (6 bases). The germline V gene encodes CDR1 MNHEY and CDR2 SVGAGI. This CDR3 region has 15 residues. Between the trimmed V and J ends, which lost 8 bases and 1 base, there was a span of 15 bases. The CDR3 sequence: CASLGQGMSNQPQHF. The DNA for the CDR3 is TGTGCCAGCCTGGGCCAGGGGATGAGCAATCAGCCCCAGCATTTT.

The chain is built from TRBV24-1 and TRBJ2-1; 7 positions agree with TRBD2. Germline loops: CDR1 KGHDR, CDR2 SFDVKD. The CDR3 has 14 residues. V was pared by 3 bases and J by 6 bases, with 4 bases of the junction left unmatched. CDR3 coding DNA: TGTGCCACCAGTGATAGACTAGCAGGCAATGAGCAGTTCTTC. Protein product: CATSDRLAGNEQFF.

The gene calls are TRBV19 and TRBJ2-5, with D tentatively TRBD1 (6 bases). The CDR3 has 13 amino acids. V shed 10 bases and J shed 2 bases, with 14 bases lying between them. CDR1 is LNHDA and CDR2 is SQIVND in the germline V gene (reference sequence). This CDR3 reads CAISRGPQETQYF. In DNA, the CDR3 is TGTGCCATTAGCAGGGGTCCACAAGAGACCCAGTACTTC.

This chain connects TRBV18 to TRBJ1-2; 8 bases match TRBD1. CDR3 length: 16 amino acids. V gave up 0 bases and J gave up 6 bases; unmatched junction bases: 9. CDR1 KGHSH and CDR2 LQKENI come from the germline V gene. The CDR3 here is CASSPPGLQGANGYTF. CDR3 sequence (DNA): TGTGCCAGCTCACCACCAGGTTTGCAGGGGGCAAATGGCTACACCTTC.

This sequence joins TRBV28 and TRBJ1-5; no firm D call. Germline CDR1 and CDR2: MDHEN and SYDVKM. With 4 bases removed from V and 5 bases from J, the gap between germline ends came to 18 bases. The CDR3 consists of 16 residues. The CDR3 DNA sequence: TGTGCCAGCAGTTCGTCGGACTGGAGGTTGTATCAGCCCCAGCATTTT. Translation: CASSSSDWRLYQPQHF.

The chain joins TRBV6-2 or TRBV6-3 to TRBJ1-5, with D possibly TRBD1 on 5 matching bases. Trimming left V 4 bases short and J 2 bases short, with 12 bases between. CDR1 is MNHEY, CDR2 SVGEGT, per germline. This CDR3 contains 15 residues. The CDR3 bases are TGTGCCAGCAGTTTGGGACTGTTGGGCAATCAGCCCCAGCATTTT. Its protein product is CASSLGLLGNQPQHF.

This rearrangement joins TRBV4-2 to TRBJ2-7, with 8 bases lining up with TRBD2. CDR1 and CDR2 (germline): LGHNA, YNFKEQ. The CDR3 covers 13 residues. Trimming took 3 bases from V and 3 from J; bases not matched to a gene: 1. CDR3 in amino acids: CASSQSGSYEQYF. The CDR3 DNA reads TGTGCCAGCAGCCAGAGCGGGAGCTACGAGCAGTACTTC.